The clone carrying this T cell receptor (beta chain) was observed a few times. Germline assignment: CDR1 SQVTM and CDR2 ANQGSEA. The ends lost 7 bases at V and 2 bases at J; junction bases unmatched: 7. This CDR3 region has 14 residues. The participants were between about 18 and 100 years old and came from roughly 25 US areas. Participant-given clinical history determined each cohort assignment. These data originate in a study of blood T cell repertoires in COVID-19. Study background: Nucleic acid was either cDNA or gDNA, and it came from T cells, B-cell-depleted T cells, or PBMCs.

Sequencing was performed with immunoSEQ multiplex PCR; in TCRdb, only in-frame clones are kept and a portion is missing. The table shows hundreds of thousands of clones, with more than 75% occurring only once. Material for sequencing was PBMCs or T cells enriched from blood (not recorded which). This sequence joins TRBV29-1 and TRBJ1-2, with 10 bases matching TRBD1. This clonotype originated in a woman aged 45-65 years who had recovered from COVID-19. In DNA form, the CDR3 reads TGCAGCGCTCGGGACAGGGGAGGAAACTATGGCTACACCTTC. Its translation is CSARDRGGNYGYTF.